This entry lists 21 T cell receptor beta chains sequenced from one sample in a study of blood T cells in healthy people across ages. Through a sample-barcoded 5' primer and a J-beta primer mix, a second PCR was run for about 6 to 11 cycles. TCRdb reprocessed the 5' RACE reads via MiXCR and lists one record per CDR3 protein. Of 1.5 million to 2 million distinct CDR3 sequences listed, 28% were seen once; the top ten hold roughly 8.2%. The sequenced material came from blood. Every receptor here comes from a woman in her thirties in good health.

The genes are TRBV12-3 or TRBV12-4 and TRBJ1-5; 10 positions agree with TRBD1. With V trimmed by 7 bases and J by 2 bases, 5 bases remained unmatched. The CDR3 is made up of 15 amino acids. CDR3 DNA sequence: TGTGCCAGCACCCGGACAGGGGGGGGCAATCAGCCCCAGCATTTT. Translated, it gives CASTRTGGGNQPQHF.

This chain links TRBV10-3 with TRBJ2-1; 7 positions agree with TRBD2. CDR1 and CDR2 (germline): ENHRY, SYGVKD. With V trimmed by 10 bases and J by 6 bases, 9 bases remained unmatched. This CDR3 contains 13 residues. The CDR3 bases are TGTGCCACCGCGAACCTAGCGGTCAATGAGCAGTTCTTC. The encoded protein is CATANLAVNEQFF.

The CDR3: CSVPTRETQYF. The DNA of the CDR3 is TGCAGTGTCCCAACCAGGGAGACCCAGTACTTC. The chain has TRBV20-1 and TRBJ2-7; D is unclear. The DNA end is a closer match to TRBJ2-5, so the J assignment may be wrong. The CDR3 is 11 residues long. Per germline, CDR1 DFQATT and CDR2 SNEGSKA (reference sequence).

As for this clonotype: One junction end disagrees with the germline gene, perhaps due to a read error. The V gene is TRBV27, the J gene TRBJ1-2; 8 nucleotides agree with TRBD1. Germline lookup yields CDR1 MNHEY and CDR2 SMNVEV (reference sequence). The CDR3 totals 15 residues. This CDR3 is CASSQNRGEYYGYTF. The CDR3 nucleotides read TGTGCCAGCAGCCAAAACAGGGGGGAATACTACGGCTACACCTTC.

This clonotype was observed a handful of times. The chain has TRBV4-3 and TRBJ2-3; 8 bases align to TRBD2. Trimming took 2 bases from V and 4 from J; bases not matched to a gene: 20. The CDR3 covers 20 residues. Looked up from germline, CDR1 is LGHNA and CDR2 is YSLEER. The CDR3 spells CASSQRGLGRSAGASDTQYF. CDR3 nucleotide sequence: TGCGCCAGCAGCCAAAGAGGCCTCGGGCGGTCAGCGGGAGCGTCAGATACGCAGTATTTT.

This rearrangement joins TRBV5-6 to TRBJ1-5; 10 bases line up with TRBD1. J lost 6 bases, V lost 2 bases, and 5 bases had no gene match. This CDR3 comprises 15 residues. Per germline, CDR1 SGHDT and CDR2 YYEEEE. CDR3 amino acids: CASSFGTGDAQPQHF. In nucleotides, the CDR3 is TGTGCCAGCAGCTTTGGGACAGGGGATGCTCAGCCCCAGCATTTT.

In its sample, this clonotype was seen many times. This sequence joins TRBV6-1 and TRBJ2-5; D not certain. The V gene lost 3 bases and the J gene lost 10 bases, with 12 bases spanning the gap. This CDR3 spans 12 amino acids. The V gene's germline CDR1 is MNHNS and CDR2 SASEGT. The CDR3: CASSDLGQNQYF. The CDR3, as DNA: TGTGCCAGCAGTGATTTGGGTCAGAACCAGTACTTC.

This clonotype has just a few counts. The chain recombines TRBV24-1 with TRBJ1-2; D is perhaps TRBD1 (5 bases). The CDR3 has 12 residues. Germline CDR1 and CDR2: KGHDR and SFDVKD. The germline V and J ends were trimmed by 5 bases and 4 bases, with 7 bases remaining between them. This CDR3 is CATSGQGYGYTF. CDR3 coding DNA: TGTGCCACCAGTGGGCAGGGCTATGGCTACACCTTC.

This sequence joins TRBV20-1 and TRBJ2-4; TRBD1 is a possible D gene (5 bases). The J call may not be correct, given that the DNA end is closer to TRBJ2-7. Germline loops: CDR1 DFQATT, CDR2 SNEGSKA (reference sequence). This CDR3 is 16 amino acids long. CDR3 amino acids: CSARRSRVLKPYEQYF. CDR3 in DNA: TGCAGTGCTAGGAGGAGCAGGGTCCTTAAACCCTACGAGCAGTACTTC.

Regarding this clonotype: A much bigger clone sits one base away, suggesting this may be a read error. V usage is TRBV5-1 and J usage is TRBJ2-7; D perhaps matches TRBD1 (6 bases). V was shortened by 3 bases and J by 6 bases, with 16 bases between the two germline ends. Germline values: CDR1 SGHRS, CDR2 YFSETQ. CDR3 length: 14 residues. CDR3 sequence (DNA): TGCGCCAGCAGCTGGGGGCCTTTAGGCGGCGAGCAGTACTTC. It is translated as CASSWGPLGGEQYF.

This clonotype occurred many times. The rearrangement links TRBV5-1 to TRBJ2-6, with TRBD1 matching over 8 bases. The CDR3 contains 16 residues. Trimming cost V 6 bases and J 0 bases; bases outside gene matches: 5. CDR1 SGHRS and CDR2 YFSETQ come from the germline V gene. This CDR3 reads CASTDRGTSGANVLTF. The CDR3 DNA is TGCGCCAGCACCGACAGGGGAACCTCTGGGGCCAACGTCCTGACTTTC.

This clonotype was counted between two and nine times. A junction end diverges from the germline sequence, so it may reflect a read error. CDR3: CASSFGGQSLYDYTF. The DNA of the CDR3 is TGTGCCAGCAGTTTTGGGGGACAGAGCCTCTATGACTACACCTTC. The chain is built from TRBV12-3 or TRBV12-4 and TRBJ1-2; 7 bases fit TRBD1. The CDR3 has 15 residues.

With regard to this clonotype: A read error may account for a junction end that differs from germline. V and J are TRBV5-1 and TRBJ2-3, with TRBD2 as a possible D gene (6 bases). This CDR3 spans 13 amino acids. Germline V CDR1 and CDR2: SGHRS, YFSETQ. This chain's CDR3 is CASGFGGEDTQYF. The CDR3 nucleotides are TGCGCCAGCGGCTTCGGGGGAGAAGATACGCAGTATTTT.

V is TRBV2 and J is TRBJ1-1; unclear D gene. Germline CDR1 and CDR2: SNHLY and FYNNEI. V was trimmed by 8 bases and J by 6 bases, leaving 10 bases between them. The CDR3 is 11 residues long. The chain's CDR3 is CASFAGAEAFF. The DNA for the CDR3 is TGTGCCAGCTTCGCCGGGGCTGAAGCTTTCTTT.

CDR3 protein: CASSPRDAGSQGETQYF. The DNA of the CDR3 is TGTGCCAGCTCACCAAGGGACGCGGGGTCTCAAGGGGAGACCCAGTACTTC. This rearrangement joins TRBV18 to TRBJ2-5; D is perhaps TRBD2 (6 bases). The V gene lost 2 bases and the J gene lost 5 bases, with 21 bases spanning the gap. This CDR3 spans 17 amino acids. From germline, CDR1 is KGHSH and CDR2 LQKENI.

This clonotype was observed a handful of times. J is TRBJ2-1 and V is TRBV14; 9 bases are shared with TRBD2. The CDR3 consists of 14 residues. Germline-derived CDR1 and CDR2 are SGHDN and FVKESK. The trim removed 3 bases at V and 9 bases at J, leaving 6 bases unmatched. CDR3 protein: CASSHAGLASEQFF. DNA of the CDR3: TGTGCCAGCAGCCACGCCGGACTAGCGAGTGAGCAGTTCTTC.

This clonotype was seen more than once but under ten times. A much more abundant neighbour one base away suggests this may be a read error. The rearrangement links TRBV20-1 to TRBJ2-1; no clear D gene. The assigned J gene may be wrong: the sequence end matches TRBJ2-7 better. The CDR3 totals 14 residues. Germline V lookup: CDR1 DFQATT, CDR2 SNEGSKA (reference sequence). The chain's CDR3 is CSASSPGSYNEQYF. The CDR3 coding sequence is TGCAGTGCTAGTAGCCCCGGCTCCTACAATGAGCAGTACTTC.

This clonotype occurred a few times. The rearrangement uses TRBV12-3 or TRBV12-4 and TRBJ1-2; D remains ambiguous. The germline V and J ends were trimmed by 6 bases and 3 bases, with 11 bases remaining between them. The CDR3 sequence is 13 residues long. CDR3 amino acids: CASRSTNDYGYTF. The DNA for the CDR3 is TGTGCCAGCAGGTCCACAAATGACTATGGCTACACCTTC.

As regards this clonotype: A read error may be the cause here, since a much bigger clone is one base away. The chain links TRBV3-1 to TRBJ2-7, with D perhaps TRBD1 or TRBD2 (5 bases each). The CDR3 contains 13 residues. V lost 6 bases, J lost 4 bases, and 13 bases lay in between. Germline CDR1 LGHDT, CDR2 YNNKEL (reference sequence). CDR3 nucleotides: TGTGCCAGCAGACACGGGGCCACATACGAGCAGTACTTC. It yields the protein CASRHGATYEQYF.

V usage is TRBV20-1 and J usage is TRBJ2-1; possibly TRBD2 for D (6 bases). Trimming stripped 6 bases from V and 4 bases from J, with 19 bases between. CDR3 length equals 15 residues. Germline V gives CDR1 DFQATT, CDR2 SNEGSKA (reference sequence). The DNA of the CDR3 is TGCAGTGCACGTACCTCGGGAGCGGCTTACAATGAGCAGTTCTTC. This translates into CSARTSGAAYNEQFF.

The rearrangement uses TRBV6-2 or TRBV6-3 and TRBJ2-7; weak D call: TRBD2 (6 bases). V lost 2 bases and J 7 bases, leaving 18 bases between the germline ends. The CDR3 extends over 15 amino acids. Germline loops: CDR1 MNHEY, CDR2 SVGEGT. The chain's CDR3 is CASSYGDPGVGEQYF. In DNA form, the CDR3 reads TGTGCCAGCAGTTACGGGGACCCGGGGGTGGGTGAGCAGTACTTC.